This T cell receptor beta chain was documented in a study of T cell responses to AZD1222 COVID-19 vaccine. This CDR3 has 15 residues. The method was immunoSEQ multiplex PCR; TCRdb's version includes in-frame clones alone and lacks a portion of them. The data contain about 120,000 clones, around 92% of them singletons. The source material was peripheral blood, sampled on day 0 of AZD1222 vaccination. This sequence joins TRBV21-1 and TRBJ2-1; TRBD2, the table's D call, lacks a check against the DNA. TRBV21-1 is a known pseudogene. The source is an adult in good health. The CDR3 nucleotides read TGTGCCAGCAGCCCACTAGCGGGAGGGCGGGATGAGCAGTTCTTC. It is translated as CASSPLAGGRDEQFF.